This T cell receptor (beta chain) was identified in a study of blood T cells in healthy people across ages. On this clonotype itself: Its antigen is unknown.

The sample providers were healthy Caucasian people from Russia, aged about 6 to 90. Study observations and caveats: A roughly linear age-dependent decrease characterized TCR beta diversity per million T cells. Unknown donor CMV status possibly confounded expanded clonotype changes.

PCR was performed a second time for about 6 to 11 cycles using a sample-barcoded 5' primer and a J-beta primer mix. TCRdb called the 5' RACE reads again in MiXCR, with one record for every CDR3 protein. Altogether about 1 million distinct CDR3 sequences are present, less than 50% being singletons, with the ten largest covering approximately 19%. The sequencing input was blood. The receptor's source is a woman in her sixties or seventies in good health.

The CDR3 reads CATLRTDLYEQYF. CDR3 nucleotide sequence: TGTGCCACCTTAAGGACAGATCTCTACGAGCAGTACTTC. The chain joins TRBV2 to TRBJ2-7, with D possibly matching TRBD1 (6 bases). Germline V gene data show CDR1 as SNHLY and CDR2 as FYNNEI. The CDR3 has 13 residues. Trimming took off 10 bases at V and 3 bases at J, with 16 bases between the two ends.